This TCR beta chain emerged from a study of control samples from healthy donors and cancer patients. The CDR3 runs 16 residues. J gave up 5 bases and V 0 bases, and 6 bases lay outside the gene matches. The germline CDR1 and CDR2 sequences are MNHNS and SASEGT. Produced via immunoSEQ multiplex PCR; TCRdb's table is partial and in-frame only. The data show tens of thousands of clones, with 85% to 90% seen just once and 1.5% to 2% held by the top ten. The chain employs TRBV6-1 and TRBJ2-3; 9 bases map to TRBD2. Sequencing used PBMCs. The origin of this receptor is a woman in her forties with lung cancer. This CDR3 is CASSEALAGGRDTQYF. The CDR3 nucleotides read TGTGCCAGCAGTGAAGCCTTGGCGGGGGGGCGAGATACGCAGTATTTT.